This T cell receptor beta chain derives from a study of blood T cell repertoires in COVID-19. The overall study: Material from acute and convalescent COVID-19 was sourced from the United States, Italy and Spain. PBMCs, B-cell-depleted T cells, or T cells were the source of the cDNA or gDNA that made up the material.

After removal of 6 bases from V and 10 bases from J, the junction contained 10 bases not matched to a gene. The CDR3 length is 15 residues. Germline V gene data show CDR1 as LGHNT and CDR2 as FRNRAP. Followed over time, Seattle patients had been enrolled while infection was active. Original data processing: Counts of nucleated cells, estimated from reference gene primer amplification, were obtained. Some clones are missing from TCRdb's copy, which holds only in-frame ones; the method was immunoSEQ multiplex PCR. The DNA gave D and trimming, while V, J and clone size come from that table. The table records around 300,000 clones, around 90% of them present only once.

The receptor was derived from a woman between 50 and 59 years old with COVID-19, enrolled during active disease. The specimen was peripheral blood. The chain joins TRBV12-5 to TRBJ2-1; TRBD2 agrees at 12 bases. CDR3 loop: CASGPLAGGQAEQFF. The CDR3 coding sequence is TGTGCTAGTGGCCCTCTAGCGGGAGGGCAGGCGGAGCAGTTCTTC.